This is a list of T cell receptor beta chains from one sample in a study of PD-1 and CTLA-4 blockade in melanoma. The table came from immunoSEQ multiplex PCR; TCRdb's copy has only in-frame clones and leaves some out. The sample has some 15,000 clones, under 85% seen once. The input for sequencing was CD8+ T cells from peripheral blood, taken before anti-PD-1 treatment. The receptors originated from a human donor with melanoma. Each CDR3 is given with its conserved first and last residue. D genes are given only for firm matches. A clone size is listed for some rows: how often the clone was seen (once, few, many), or a class if it is expanded.

TRBV19	.	TRBJ1-6	.	CASNPGARNSPLHF	TGTGCCAGTAACCCAGGGGCTCGAAATTCACCCCTCCACTTT
TRBV19	TRBD1	TRBJ1-1	.	CASSLGTDLYTEAFF	TGTGCCAGTAGTCTAGGGACAGATCTTTACACTGAAGCTTTCTTT
TRBV4-1	.	TRBJ1-5	.	CASSQAGGTYSNQPQHF	TGCGCCAGCAGCCAAGCCGGGGGAACCTATAGCAATCAGCCCCAGCATTTT
TRBV7-9	.	TRBJ2-3	.	CASSFPADTQYF	TGTGCCAGCAGCTTCCCAGCAGATACGCAGTATTTT
TRBV12-3/TRBV12-4	.	TRBJ1-1	.	CASSLNRGAFF	TGTGCCAGCAGTTTGAACAGAGGAGCTTTCTTT
TRBV6-5	.	TRBJ1-2	.	CASSYSYPNYGYTF	TGTGCCAGCAGTTACTCATACCCCAACTATGGCTACACCTTC
TRBV28	TRBD1	TRBJ1-1	few	CASSLGQGINTEAFF	TGTGCCAGCAGTTTGGGACAGGGAATCAACACTGAAGCTTTCTTT
TRBV7-6	.	TRBJ2-1	.	CASSSKGGGFDEQFF	TGTGCCAGCAGCTCCAAGGGGGGAGGGTTTGATGAGCAGTTCTTC
TRBV6-5	TRBD1	TRBJ1-1	.	CASYRTGRDTEAFF	TGTGCCAGCTATCGGACAGGGAGGGACACTGAAGCTTTCTTT
TRBV4-1	TRBD1	TRBJ1-2	.	CASSWTGEDYGYTF	TGCGCCAGCAGCTGGACAGGGGAGGACTATGGCTACACCTTC
TRBV6-5	.	TRBJ2-7	.	CASSPDRIYEQYF	TGTGCCAGCAGCCCCGACAGAATCTACGAGCAGTACTTC
TRBV15	.	TRBJ1-1	.	CATSRGGGNTEAFF	TGTGCCACCAGCCGCGGGGGGGGGAACACTGAAGCTTTCTTT
TRBV30	.	TRBJ1-1	.	CAWTIVGDTEAFF	TGTGCCTGGACGATTGTGGGGGACACTGAAGCTTTCTTT
TRBV10-3	.	TRBJ2-7	few	CAISDPELLYEQYF	TGTGCCATCAGTGATCCAGAGTTGCTCTACGAGCAGTACTTC
TRBV28	.	TRBJ2-1	.	CASSLSESSYNEQFF	TGTGCCAGCAGTTTATCGGAGAGCTCCTACAATGAGCAGTTCTTC
TRBV11-2	TRBD2	TRBJ2-1	.	CASSLATSGRDEQFF	TGTGCCAGCAGCTTAGCGACTAGCGGGAGGGATGAGCAGTTCTTC
TRBV15	TRBD2	TRBJ2-1	.	CATSGAGEVHEQFF	TGTGCCACCAGCGGAGCGGGAGAGGTCCATGAGCAGTTCTTC
TRBV27	TRBD1	TRBJ1-2	.	CASSLGQGGYTF	TGTGCCAGCAGTTTAGGACAGGGAGGCTACACCTTC
TRBV6-5	.	TRBJ1-3	.	CASSYGRSGNTIYF	TGTGCCAGCAGTTACGGCAGGTCAGGGAACACCATATATTTT
TRBV29-1	.	TRBJ2-1	.	CSVDWGSSYNEQFF	TGCAGCGTTGATTGGGGGAGCTCCTACAATGAGCAGTTCTTC
TRBV28	.	TRBJ1-2	.	CASSFALTGANYGYTF	TGTGCCAGCAGTTTTGCCCTGACGGGGGCTAACTATGGCTACACCTTC
TRBV19	TRBD2	TRBJ2-1	few	CASSITAGGYNEQFF	TGTGCCAGTAGTATAACAGCGGGAGGTTACAATGAGCAGTTCTTC
TRBV4-2	TRBD2	TRBJ2-7	.	CASSQGTSGSLSYEQYF	TGTGCCAGCAGCCAAGGGACTAGCGGGAGTTTGTCCTACGAGCAGTACTTC
TRBV27	.	TRBJ2-1	.	CASSLWAGGGNEQFF	TGTGCCAGCAGTTTATGGGCAGGGGGGGGCAATGAGCAGTTCTTC
TRBV4-1	.	TRBJ1-5	.	CASSQDSGRGNQPQHF	TGCGCCAGCAGCCAAGATTCTGGGCGGGGCAATCAGCCCCAGCATTTT
TRBV10-3	TRBD1	TRBJ1-1	few	CAISARRDRGPRNTEAFF	TGTGCCATCAGTGCTCGTAGAGACAGGGGGCCGAGGAACACTGAAGCTTTCTTT
TRBV19	TRBD1	TRBJ2-7	.	CASSPRQGSEQYF	TGTGCCAGTAGTCCGAGACAGGGCAGCGAGCAGTACTTC
TRBV30	.	TRBJ1-2	.	CAWSLREPGYTF	TGTGCCTGGAGTCTCCGGGAGCCTGGCTACACCTTC
TRBV7-9	.	TRBJ1-2	few	CASSYGTGIRGYGYTF	TGTGCCAGCAGCTATGGGACGGGGATCCGAGGGTATGGCTACACCTTC
TRBV6-5	TRBD2	TRBJ2-7	few	CASSPIAGNYEQYF	TGTGCCAGCAGTCCAATAGCGGGGAACTACGAGCAGTACTTC